This T cell receptor (beta chain) was found in a study of T-cell memory formation after mild COVID-19. Study-level findings and limits: CD4+ bias marked clones expanding day 15 to 37, unlike balanced contracting clones. Researchers found some responding clones in pre-infection memory, a sign that cross-reactive memory joined.

In germline, CDR1 is SGHTA, CDR2 FQGNSA. The CDR3 runs to 16 residues. V lost 2 bases, J lost 9 bases, and 20 bases lay in between. This clonotype was detected only once. As yet, its antigen is unknown. TCRdb re-called the 5' RACE reads with MiXCR, one entry per CDR3 protein. The table includes about 400,000 distinct CDR3 sequences, approximately 15% detected once. This clonotype was sampled from a man younger than 35 who had mild COVID-19 (a few samples of this study predate the infection). Cell type and time point are not known. The sequencing input was PBMCs or a T cell subset sorted from them (not recorded which). The genes are TRBV7-2 and TRBJ1-3; D may be TRBD1 (5 bases). CDR3 in DNA: TGTGCCAGCAGCTTAAGGCAGGGTTGGGACGGGAGCACCATATATTTT. Translated: CASSLRQGWDGSTIYF.